This TCR beta chain was identified in a study of T cells after yellow fever vaccination. Study-wide findings and caveats: Primary-vaccination clones mostly resurfaced post-booster (approximately 96% CD4, roughly 87% CD8). Contamination of FACS-sorted repertoires by abundant clonotypes from the bulk population could occur.

A single record per CDR3 protein comes from TCRdb applying MiXCR to the 5' RACE reads. Of 400,000 to 650,000 distinct CDR3 sequences in the sample, around a fifth were seen once. Remarks on this clonotype: What it recognizes is unknown.

This CDR3 region has 14 residues. J was trimmed by 4 bases and V by 6 bases; bases with no gene match: 4. Per the germline V gene, CDR1 is MNHNS and CDR2 is SASEGT. The receptor comes from a man between 18 and 35 years old who received the YFV17D yellow fever vaccine. V gene TRBV6-1 combines with J gene TRBJ2-1; 9 positions match TRBD1. The material sequenced was PBMCs, taken 20 to 25 days after the first yellow fever vaccination. The CDR3 DNA follows: TGTGCCAGCAGGGGACAGGGCCCGTACAATGAGCAGTTCTTC. Its protein is CASRGQGPYNEQFF.